Below, 5 T cell receptor beta chains from the same sample are listed, as sequenced in a study of graft-versus-host responses after intestinal transplantation. This table comes from immunoSEQ multiplex PCR, and its TCRdb copy is limited to in-frame clones, with some not included. Of about 19,000 clones listed, approximately 89% were seen once; the top ten hold 40% to 60%. Here the sequenced sample was bone marrow, taken 120 to 130 days after transplant. The receptors here all came from a human patient who received an intestinal transplant, so some T cells may come from the graft donor.

This chain uses TRBV19 with TRBJ1-5; TRBD1 matches at 7 bases. The germline V gene has CDR1 LNHDA and CDR2 SQIVND (reference sequence). The junction had 3 bases not matched to a gene; V was cut back by 4 bases and J by 0 bases. CDR3 length: 15 residues. The CDR3 region is CASSKGTDSNQPQHF. The DNA of the CDR3 is TGTGCCAGTAGTAAAGGGACAGATAGCAATCAGCCCCAGCATTTT.

The chain links TRBV6-5 to TRBJ2-7; tentative D call: TRBD2 (6 bases). Trimming took off 5 bases at V and 5 bases at J, with 16 bases between the two ends. The CDR3 is made up of 14 amino acids. Germline V CDR1 and CDR2: MNHEY, SVGAGI. The CDR3 DNA sequence: TGTGCCAGCAGTAATCGACTGGAGGGAAACGAGCAGTACTTC. Its translation is CASSNRLEGNEQYF.

The V and J genes are TRBV7-9 and TRBJ2-7, with 10 bases fitting TRBD2. CDR3 length: 13 residues. Germline assignment: CDR1 SEHNR and CDR2 FQNEAQ (reference sequence). J was trimmed by 5 bases and V by 8 bases; bases with no gene match: 6. In nucleotides, the CDR3 is TGTGCCAGCCCGAGCGGGAGGGCCGACGAGCAGTACTTC. It codes for CASPSGRADEQYF.

This CDR3 reads CASRDRGTDTQYF. CDR3 DNA sequence: TGTGCCAGCAGGGACAGGGGTACAGATACGCAGTATTTT. The chain joins TRBV6-1 to TRBJ2-3; TRBD1 matches 9 bases. Germline values: CDR1 MNHNS, CDR2 SASEGT. The CDR3 is 13 residues long. With 6 bases clipped from V and 3 bases from J, the junction kept 1 base outside the gene matches.

This rearrangement joins TRBV5-6 to TRBJ2-5, with a tentative D call TRBD1 (5 bases). The V and J ends lost 0 bases and 2 bases respectively, with 8 bases between them. The CDR3 spans 14 residues. Germline CDR1 reads SGHDT; CDR2 reads YYEEEE. The chain's CDR3 is CASSLGQGQETQYF. CDR3 coding DNA: TGTGCCAGCAGCTTGGGGCAGGGACAAGAGACCCAGTACTTC.